Reported below is one T cell receptor beta chain. A few counts support this clonotype. No cognate antigen has been identified for it. Base-call qualities are not available, and no considerably larger clone is one nucleotide away. V drops 6 bases and J drops 3 bases, leaving 6 bases in between. Counted from cysteine to phenylalanine, this CDR3 has 11 amino acids. The CDR3 DNA has 33 bases and is translated from base 1. From the germline V gene, CDR1 is ENHRY and CDR2 is SYGVKD. Preparation of the library involved PCR. The run used an Illumina HiSeq 2500. To reduce PCR and sequencing biases, unique molecular identifiers were built into the TCR beta cDNA libraries. Every 1 to 10 million input T cells yielded approximately 500,000 cDNA molecules, meaning each molecule approximated one T cell. The same protocol used for the earlier healthy control dataset was applied to prepare and sequence the patient libraries. Samples belonging to the same batch were prepared together, multiplexed and sequenced on a shared HiSeq lane. The paper's data handling went like this. Raw barcoded reads were processed with MIGEC, and single-read molecular identifier groups were discarded before consensus assembly and CDR3 extraction. VDJtools was used for post-analysis of the clonotype tables, and diversity was normalized by down-sampling every dataset to the size of the smallest sample. Repertoire overlap clustering matched CDR3 amino acid but not nucleotide sequences to correct batch-related cross-sample contamination. TCRdb redid the processing of the public reads, applying fastp at Q25 and MiXCR, and retained in-frame beta chains. Rows are combined by CDR3 protein, so each entry shows the most common genes and DNA. The V and J calls reflect TCRdb's pipeline rather than the authors' work. The sample table shows hundreds of thousands of distinct CDR3 sequences, and just under 30% are seen once. The leading ten clones occupy more than 0.45% of the sample.

The data derive from a study of post-analysis software for immune sequencing data (dated by TCRdb to between 2014 and 2017). For context, the study as a whole: The recorded disease courses included relapsing-remitting, secondary progressive and progressive-relapsing multiple sclerosis, and some patients had no subtype annotation. Patient repertoires were compared against some twelve previously published healthy control repertoires from donors aged about 6 to 25 years. A subset of samples was prepared in parallel using single-end sample barcoding, then pooled and co-amplified after Illumina adapter ligation.

General findings and caveats noted by the study authors: Strong co-clustering of samples prepared in the same batch was shown by direct clustering with F measure, prompting a batch-effect correction. The control group was slightly older than the multiple sclerosis patient group. Significantly higher frequencies in patients than in controls were found for roughly 5 TRBV segments, including TRBV5-6, TRBV5-1 and TRBV20-1. Normalized Chao1 diversity was significantly lower in multiple sclerosis patients than controls, suggesting substantial peripheral T-cell clonal expansion.

To demonstrate the VDJtools post-analysis software, the study profiled TCR beta repertoires from the peripheral blood of about 13 young patients with multiple sclerosis. The multiple sclerosis patients were children and adolescents ranging in age from roughly 6 to 16 years. The chain is assembled from TRBV10-3 and TRBJ2-7; no D segment can be confidently identified. Sequencing was carried out using blood. The sequence came from a girl under 18 with multiple sclerosis. Read as DNA, the sequence is TGTGCCATCAGCAAGGGCTACGAGCAGTACTTC. The translation is CAISKGYEQYF.